This T cell receptor (beta chain) was recovered during a study of cytomegalovirus exposure and HLA in healthy donors. The study, taken as a whole, reports: In vitro, three CMV-associated chains proved specific for CMV antigens. The study listed 164 cytomegalovirus-associated TCR beta chains.

Germline values: CDR1 MNHEY, CDR2 SVGAGI. The CDR3 consists of 15 residues. Trimming took off 6 bases at V and 0 bases at J, with 12 bases between the two ends. Donors were drawn from the roughly 130-subject validation cohort, separate from the approximately 700-subject first cohort. Assay: immunoSEQ multiplex PCR; the TCRdb copy retains only in-frame clones and omits some. The data contain 200,000 or so clones, about nine tenths of them singletons. A word on this clone: Its antigen remains unidentified.

V usage is TRBV6-5 and J usage is TRBJ1-3; D is unclear. This sequence was found in a woman between 18 and 29 years old in good health and CMV-seropositive. The specimen was PBMCs. CDR3 sequence: CASSGNGGSGNTIYF. CDR3 bases: TGTGCCAGCAGCGGTAATGGAGGCTCTGGAAACACCATATATTTT.